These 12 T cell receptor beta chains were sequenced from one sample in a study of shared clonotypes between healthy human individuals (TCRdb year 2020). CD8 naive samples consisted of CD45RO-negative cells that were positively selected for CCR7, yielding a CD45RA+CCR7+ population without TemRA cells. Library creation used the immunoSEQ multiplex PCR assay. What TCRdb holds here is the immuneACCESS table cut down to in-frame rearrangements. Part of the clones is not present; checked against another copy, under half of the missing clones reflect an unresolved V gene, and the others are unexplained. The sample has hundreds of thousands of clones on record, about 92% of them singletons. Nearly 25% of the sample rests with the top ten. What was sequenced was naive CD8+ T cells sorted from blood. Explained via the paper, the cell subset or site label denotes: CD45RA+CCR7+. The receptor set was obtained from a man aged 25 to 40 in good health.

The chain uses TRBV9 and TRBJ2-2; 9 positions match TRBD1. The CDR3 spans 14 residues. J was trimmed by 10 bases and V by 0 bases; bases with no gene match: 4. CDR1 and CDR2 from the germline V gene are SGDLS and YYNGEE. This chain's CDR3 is CASSVEGTGPELFF. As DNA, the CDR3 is TGTGCCAGCAGCGTAGAGGGGACAGGGCCGGAGCTGTTTTTT.

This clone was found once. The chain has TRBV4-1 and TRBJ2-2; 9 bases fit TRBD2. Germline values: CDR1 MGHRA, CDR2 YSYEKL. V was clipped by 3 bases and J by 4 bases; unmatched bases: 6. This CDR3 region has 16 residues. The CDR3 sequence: CASSQVSGRGTGELFF. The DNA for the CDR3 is TGCGCCAGCAGCCAGGTTAGCGGGAGAGGCACCGGGGAGCTGTTTTTT.

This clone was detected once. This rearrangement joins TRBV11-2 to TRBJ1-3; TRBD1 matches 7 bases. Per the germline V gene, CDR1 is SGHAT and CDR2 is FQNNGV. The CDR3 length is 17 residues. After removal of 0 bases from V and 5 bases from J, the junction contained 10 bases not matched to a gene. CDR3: CASSLDHGDSRRNTIYF. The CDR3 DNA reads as TGTGCCAGCAGCTTAGATCACGGGGACAGCCGAAGAAACACCATATATTTT. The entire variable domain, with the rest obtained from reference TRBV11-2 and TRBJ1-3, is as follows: EAGVAQSPRYKIIEKRQSVAFWCNPISGHATLYWYQQILGQGPKLLIQFQNNGVVDDSQLPKDRFSAERLKGVDSTLKIQPAKLEDSAVYLCASSLDHGDSRRNTIYFGEGSWLTVV.

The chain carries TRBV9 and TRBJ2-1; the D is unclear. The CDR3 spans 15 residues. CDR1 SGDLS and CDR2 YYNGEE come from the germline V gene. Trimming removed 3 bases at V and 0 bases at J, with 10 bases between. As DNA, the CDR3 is TGTGCCAGCAGCGCTGAAGAAAGCTCCTACAATGAGCAGTTCTTC. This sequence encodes CASSAEESSYNEQFF.

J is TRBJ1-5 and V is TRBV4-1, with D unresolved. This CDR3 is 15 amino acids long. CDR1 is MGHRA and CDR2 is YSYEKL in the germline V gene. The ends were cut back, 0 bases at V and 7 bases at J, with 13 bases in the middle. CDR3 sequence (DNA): TGCGCCAGCAGCCAAGAAGGAGGCATGGGCCAGCCCCAGCATTTT. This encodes CASSQEGGMGQPQHF.

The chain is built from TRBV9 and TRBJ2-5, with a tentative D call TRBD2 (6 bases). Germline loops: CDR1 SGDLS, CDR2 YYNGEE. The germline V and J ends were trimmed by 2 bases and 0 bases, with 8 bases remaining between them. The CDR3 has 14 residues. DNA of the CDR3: TGTGCCAGCAGCGTTACTAGCAACCAAGAGACCCAGTACTTC. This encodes CASSVTSNQETQYF.

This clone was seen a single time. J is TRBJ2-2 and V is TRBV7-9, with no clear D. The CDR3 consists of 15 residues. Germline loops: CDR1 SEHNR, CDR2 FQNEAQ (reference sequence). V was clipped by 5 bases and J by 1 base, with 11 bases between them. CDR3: CASSPGAGNTGELFF. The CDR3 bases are TGTGCCAGCAGCCCGGGTGCAGGGAACACCGGGGAGCTGTTTTTT.

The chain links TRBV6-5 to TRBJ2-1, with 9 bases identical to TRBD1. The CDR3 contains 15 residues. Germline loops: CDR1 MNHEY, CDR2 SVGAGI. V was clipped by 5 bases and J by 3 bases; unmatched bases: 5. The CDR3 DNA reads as TGTGCCAGCAGTGCCAGACAGGGGGACTACAATGAGCAGTTCTTC. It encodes CASSARQGDYNEQFF.

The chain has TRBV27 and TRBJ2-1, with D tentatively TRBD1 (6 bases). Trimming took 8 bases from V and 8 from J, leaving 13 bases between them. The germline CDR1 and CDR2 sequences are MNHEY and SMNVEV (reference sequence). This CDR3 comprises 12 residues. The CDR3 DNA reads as TGTGCCAGCGGAAACAGGGCCCATGAGCAGTTCTTC. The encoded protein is CASGNRAHEQFF.

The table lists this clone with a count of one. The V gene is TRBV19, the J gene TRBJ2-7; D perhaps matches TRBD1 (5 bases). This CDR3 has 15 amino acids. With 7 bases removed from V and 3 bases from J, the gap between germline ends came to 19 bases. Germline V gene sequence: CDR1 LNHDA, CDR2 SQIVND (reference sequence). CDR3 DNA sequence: TGTGCCAGTACCACCCCAACAGCTAGGGGCTACGAGCAGTACTTC. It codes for CASTTPTARGYEQYF.

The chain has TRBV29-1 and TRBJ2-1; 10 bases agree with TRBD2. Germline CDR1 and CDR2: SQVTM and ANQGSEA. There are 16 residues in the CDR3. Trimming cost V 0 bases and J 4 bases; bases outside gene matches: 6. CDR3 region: CSVEDPSGRAYNEQFF. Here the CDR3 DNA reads TGCAGCGTTGAAGATCCCAGCGGGAGGGCTTACAATGAGCAGTTCTTC.

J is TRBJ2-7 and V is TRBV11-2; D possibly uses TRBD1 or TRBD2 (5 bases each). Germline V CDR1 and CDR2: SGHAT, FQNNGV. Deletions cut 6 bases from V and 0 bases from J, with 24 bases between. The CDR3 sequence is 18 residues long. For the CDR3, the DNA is TGTGCCAGCAGATCTGCCCTGGACACTAGTGGAGGCTCCTACGAGCAGTACTTC. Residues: CASRSALDTSGGSYEQYF.